Shown below are 25 T cell receptor beta chains from a single sample sequenced in a study of T-cell reconstitution after alpha-beta-depleted transplantation in children. The TCRbeta library incorporated unique molecular identifiers. TCRdb reprocessed the PCR reads with MiXCR, giving one entry per CDR3 protein. This table holds hundreds of thousands of distinct CDR3 sequences, roughly 23% found once. The sample consisted of PBMCs, taken before TCRalphabeta/CD19-depleted stem cell transplant. The receptors here all came from a girl aged 2-10 years with Fanconi anemia, due to receive a stem cell transplant.

About this clonotype: A much larger clone is a single base away; this may be a read error. The CDR3 end shows no conserved phenylalanine or tryptophan, and so a read error is likely. The CDR3 DNA reads TGTGCCAGCAGCTTAACAGGGGCTGGAAACACCATATATTAT. Protein product: CASSLTGAGNTIYY. V and J are TRBV7-2 and TRBJ1-3; TRBD1 agrees at 7 bases. CDR3 length: 14 residues. The junction had 0 bases not matched to a gene; V was cut back by 2 bases and J by 2 bases. CDR1 and CDR2 from the germline V gene are SGHTA and FQGNSA.

The V call is TRBV20-1, the J call TRBJ1-2, with TRBD1 identical over 7 bases. The germline CDR1 and CDR2 sequences are DFQATT and SNEGSKA (reference sequence). The CDR3 is made up of 17 amino acids. Germline trimming cut 5 bases from V and 0 bases from J; bases unmatched to any gene: 15. The CDR3: CSARGRTGYIPNYGYTF. The CDR3 coding sequence is TGCAGTGCTCGAGGGAGGACAGGATATATCCCTAACTATGGCTACACCTTC.

This clonotype has a handful of counts. CDR3 DNA: TGTGCCAGCAGTTACTCGGAACGGAAGGCGCGGGAGCAATCTGCCACAGATACGCAGTATTTT. Its protein is CASSYSERKAREQSATDTQYF. The chain carries TRBV6-2 or TRBV6-3 and TRBJ2-3; 7 positions match TRBD2. V was clipped by 0 bases and J by 2 bases; unmatched bases: 20. The CDR3 covers 21 residues. The germline V gene encodes CDR1 MNHEY and CDR2 SVGEGT.

V usage is TRBV10-2 and J usage is TRBJ1-5; D is ambiguous. This CDR3 has 14 residues. V was trimmed by 6 bases and J by 0 bases, leaving 9 bases between them. The V gene's germline CDR1 is WSHSY and CDR2 SAAADI. The CDR3 spells CASSFIDSNQPQHF. CDR3 bases: TGCGCCAGCAGCTTTATAGATAGCAATCAGCCCCAGCATTTT.

The chain uses TRBV20-1 and TRBJ2-3; D is possibly TRBD2 (6 bases). V was pared by 6 bases and J by 4 bases, with 14 bases between. The CDR3 runs to 13 residues. CDR1 and CDR2 (germline): DFQATT, SNEGSKA (reference sequence). CDR3 nucleotide sequence: TGCAGTGCCCTGAGCCGGGAGCCAGATACGCAGTATTTT. Encoded protein: CSALSREPDTQYF.

This clonotype was recorded at least ten times. The chain has TRBV11-2 and TRBJ2-1; TRBD2 might be the D (6 bases). The CDR3 has 15 amino acids. V shed 2 bases and J shed 3 bases, with 11 bases lying between them. Germline CDR1 and CDR2: SGHAT and FQNNGV. DNA of the CDR3: TGTGCCAGCAGCTTAACGGCGGGGAGCTACAATGAGCAGTTCTTC. Translating gives CASSLTAGSYNEQFF.

This clonotype has only a few counts. The CDR3 reads CASSLLLEDRVFEQYF. CDR3 DNA sequence: TGTGCCAGCAGCTTATTGCTTGAGGACAGGGTTTTCGAGCAGTACTTC. The chain combines TRBV7-2 with TRBJ2-7, with TRBD1 matching 8 bases. The CDR3 has 16 amino acids. Losses at the gene ends were 2 bases for V and 6 bases for J; bases not matched to a gene: 12. Germline CDR1 and CDR2: SGHTA and FQGNSA.

This clonotype came up many times. This chain joins TRBV12-3 or TRBV12-4 and TRBJ2-7; 7 bases align to TRBD1. The CDR3 runs to 16 residues. Germline trimming cut 2 bases from V and 1 base from J; bases unmatched to any gene: 8. The CDR3 nucleotides are TGTGCCAGCAGTTTATGGGGGTCCAGGGGGTCCTACGAGCAGTACTTC. Amino acid sequence: CASSLWGSRGSYEQYF.

This clonotype has only a few counts. This chain connects TRBV6-5 to TRBJ2-4; the D is unclear. The CDR3 has 14 amino acids. Per germline, CDR1 MNHEY and CDR2 SVGAGI. Trimming stripped 4 bases from V and 1 base from J, with 8 bases between. Here the CDR3 DNA reads TGTGCCAGCAGTTTAAGTCCGGCCAAAAACATTCAGTACTTC. Translation: CASSLSPAKNIQYF.

The chain joins TRBV12-3 or TRBV12-4 to TRBJ1-1; D may be TRBD1 (5 bases). The CDR3 consists of 18 residues. V was trimmed by 2 bases and J by 0 bases, leaving 19 bases between them. CDR3 amino acids: CASSLWGPRGAVNTEAFF. CDR3 in DNA: TGTGCCAGCAGTTTATGGGGACCCCGCGGAGCGGTGAACACTGAAGCTTTCTTT.

This clonotype was recorded many times. V is TRBV4-2 and J is TRBJ2-5, with D possibly being TRBD1 (5 bases). In germline, CDR1 is LGHNA, CDR2 YNFKEQ. This CDR3 comprises 15 residues. V gave up 5 bases and J gave up 1 base, with 14 bases separating them. For the CDR3, the DNA is TGTGCCAGCAGCGACTTCGACAGCCGCCAAGAGACCCAGTACTTC. It specifies CASSDFDSRQETQYF.

This clonotype was found many times. The chain joins TRBV29-1 to TRBJ2-7; possibly TRBD2 for D (5 bases). The CDR3 extends over 12 amino acids. Trimming stripped 2 bases from V and 5 bases from J, with 10 bases between. Germline V gene data show CDR1 as SQVTM and CDR2 as ANQGSEA. The DNA of the CDR3 is TGCAGCGTTGAAAATCGGCGGGACGAGCAGTACTTC. This translates into CSVENRRDEQYF.

This clonotype came up many times. V and J are TRBV12-3 or TRBV12-4 and TRBJ2-7, with 10 bases aligning to TRBD2. CDR3 length equals 13 residues. J gave up 2 bases and V 8 bases, and 3 bases lay outside the gene matches. The CDR3 sequence is CASRGLAAYEQYF. CDR3 DNA sequence: TGTGCCAGCCGAGGACTAGCGGCCTACGAGCAGTACTTC.

The chain uses TRBV20-1 and TRBJ2-5; D perhaps matches TRBD1 (6 bases). Trimming cost V 7 bases and J 3 bases, with 18 bases left between them. CDR1 DFQATT and CDR2 SNEGSKA come from the germline V gene (reference sequence). The CDR3 sequence is 14 residues long. The CDR3 sequence is CSGLAPEGEETQYF. In DNA, the CDR3 is TGCAGTGGTCTAGCACCTGAGGGGGAAGAGACCCAGTACTTC.

For the CDR3, the DNA is TGTGCCTGGAGTGCGTCTGTGGGTGGCTACACCTTC. It encodes CAWSASVGGYTF. The chain recombines TRBV30 with TRBJ1-2; no firm D call. The CDR3 length is 12 residues. Germline V lookup: CDR1 GTSNPN, CDR2 SVGIG (reference sequence). With 1 base removed from V and 7 bases from J, the gap between germline ends came to 10 bases.

This clonotype turned up a few times. The rearrangement links TRBV29-1 to TRBJ2-7; possible D gene TRBD1, 5 bases. This CDR3 is built from 14 residues. V was pared by 5 bases and J by 3 bases, with 17 bases between. CDR1 is SQVTM, CDR2 ANQGSEA, per germline. The CDR3 spells CSVFDSLHLYEQYF. CDR3 bases: TGCAGCGTTTTTGACAGCCTGCATCTCTACGAGCAGTACTTC.

The chain is built from TRBV7-9 and TRBJ2-7; weak D call: TRBD2 (6 bases). The CDR3 is made up of 14 amino acids. The ends were cut back, 5 bases at V and 2 bases at J, with 13 bases in the middle. CDR1 and CDR2 from the germline V gene are SEHNR and FQNEAQ (reference sequence). CDR3 protein: CASSILAYPYEQYF. The CDR3 DNA is TGTGCCAGCAGCATTCTAGCGTACCCCTACGAGCAGTACTTC.

The chain joins TRBV18 to TRBJ2-7; 7 nucleotides line up with TRBD2. V dropped 6 bases and J dropped 2; count of bases not matched to a gene: 10. The CDR3 has 15 residues. Per germline, CDR1 KGHSH and CDR2 LQKENI. Here the CDR3 DNA reads TGTGCCAGCTCCGGGGCTAGCGGAAATGCCTACGAGCAGTACTTC. Translating it yields CASSGASGNAYEQYF.

This clonotype appeared many times. This chain links TRBV20-1 with TRBJ2-6; TRBD2 is a possible D gene (5 bases). There are 18 residues in the CDR3. V was shortened by 0 bases and J by 0 bases, with 15 bases between the two germline ends. Germline V gene data show CDR1 as DFQATT and CDR2 as SNEGSKA (reference sequence). CDR3 protein: CSARDVRTTSSGANVLTF. Written as DNA, the CDR3 is TGCAGTGCTAGAGATGTACGGACCACTAGCTCTGGGGCCAACGTCCTGACTTTC.

The chain links TRBV7-2 to TRBJ2-7; TRBD2 might be the D (6 bases). V lost 5 bases and J 3 bases, leaving 11 bases between the germline ends. Germline loops: CDR1 SGHTA, CDR2 FQGNSA. There are 13 residues in the CDR3. CDR3 DNA: TGTGCCAGCAGCCTCCGGGACTTCTACGAGCAGTACTTC. It is translated as CASSLRDFYEQYF.

This clonotype turned up a few times. The chain is built from TRBV29-1 and TRBJ1-2, with a weak D call TRBD1 (6 bases). Germline V gene data show CDR1 as SQVTM and CDR2 as ANQGSEA. The germline V and J ends were trimmed by 3 bases and 4 bases, with 12 bases remaining between them. This CDR3 spans 13 amino acids. The CDR3: CSVETGGAYGYTF. The CDR3 DNA sequence: TGCAGCGTTGAGACGGGGGGCGCCTATGGCTACACCTTC.

This clonotype has just a few counts. The V gene is TRBV7-2, the J gene TRBJ2-7; 11 bases match TRBD2. This CDR3 has 17 amino acids. With V trimmed by 5 bases and J by 0 bases, 9 bases remained unmatched. Germline V lookup: CDR1 SGHTA, CDR2 FQGNSA. The CDR3 nucleotides are TGTGCCAGCAGCCCCATTAGCGGGGGGGTCCTCTCCTACGAGCAGTACTTC. Translated: CASSPISGGVLSYEQYF.

This clonotype was seen a handful of times. This rearrangement joins TRBV5-5 to TRBJ2-7; 7 bases align to TRBD2. Per germline, CDR1 SGHKS and CDR2 YYEKEE (reference sequence). The ends lost 2 bases at V and 2 bases at J; junction bases unmatched: 10. The CDR3 loop spans 16 amino acids. This chain's CDR3 is CASSFRLSGQTYEQYF. For the CDR3, the DNA is TGTGCCAGCAGCTTTCGCCTTAGCGGGCAAACCTACGAGCAGTACTTC.

This clonotype was seen more than once but under ten times. The chain is built from TRBV15 and TRBJ2-7, with 8 nucleotides matching TRBD1. V gave up 3 bases and J gave up 3 bases; unmatched junction bases: 4. Germline CDR1 reads LNHNV; CDR2 reads YYDKDF (reference sequence). This CDR3 has 14 residues. CDR3 bases: TGTGCCACCAGCAGGACAGGGGAAGACTACGAGCAGTACTTC. Protein product: CATSRTGEDYEQYF. The entire variable domain, with the rest obtained from reference TRBV15 and TRBJ2-7, is as follows: DAMVIQNPRYQVTQFGKPVTLSCSQTLNHNVMYWYQQKSSQAPKLLFHYYDKDFNNEADTPDNFQSRRPNTSFCFLDIRSPGLGDTAMYLCATSRTGEDYEQYFGPGTRLTVT.

The chain carries TRBV6-1 and TRBJ2-7, with D perhaps TRBD2 (6 bases). The germline V gene has CDR1 MNHNS and CDR2 SASEGT. The CDR3 is made up of 15 amino acids. V lost 5 bases to trimming and J lost 1 base, with 15 bases between them. In DNA form, the CDR3 reads TGTGCCAGCAGTACCTTAGCGGTAGGATCCTACGAGCAGTACTTC. It encodes CASSTLAVGSYEQYF.